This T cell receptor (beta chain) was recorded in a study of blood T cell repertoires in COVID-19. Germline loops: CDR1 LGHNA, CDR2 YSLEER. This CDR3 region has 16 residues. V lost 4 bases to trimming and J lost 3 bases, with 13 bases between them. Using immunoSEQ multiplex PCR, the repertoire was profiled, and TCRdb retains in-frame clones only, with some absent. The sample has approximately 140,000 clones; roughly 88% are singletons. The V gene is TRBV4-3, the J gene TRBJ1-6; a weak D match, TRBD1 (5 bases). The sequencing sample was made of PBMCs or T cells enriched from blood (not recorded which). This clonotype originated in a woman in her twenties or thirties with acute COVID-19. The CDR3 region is CASSPGVVDYNSPLHF. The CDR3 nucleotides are TGCGCCAGCAGCCCGGGGGTGGTAGACTATAATTCACCCCTCCACTTT.